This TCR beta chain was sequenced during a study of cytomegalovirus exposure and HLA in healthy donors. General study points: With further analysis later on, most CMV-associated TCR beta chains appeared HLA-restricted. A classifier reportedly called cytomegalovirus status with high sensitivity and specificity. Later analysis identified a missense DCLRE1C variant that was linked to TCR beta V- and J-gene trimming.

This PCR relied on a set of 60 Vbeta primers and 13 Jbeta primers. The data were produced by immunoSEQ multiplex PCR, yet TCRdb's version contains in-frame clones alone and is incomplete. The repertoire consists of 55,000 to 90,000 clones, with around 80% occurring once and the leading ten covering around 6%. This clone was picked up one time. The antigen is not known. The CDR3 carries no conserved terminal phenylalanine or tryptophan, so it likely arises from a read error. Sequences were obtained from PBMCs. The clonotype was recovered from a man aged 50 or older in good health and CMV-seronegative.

The DNA for the CDR3 is TGTGCCAGCAGTTACCGAGTCCGACAGGGGAACACTGAAGCTTTCCTT. The encoded protein is CASSYRVRQGNTEAFL. J is TRBJ1-1 and V is TRBV6-5, with 7 bases that match TRBD1. J was trimmed by 1 base and V by 2 bases; bases with no gene match: 7. Per the germline V gene, CDR1 is MNHEY and CDR2 is SVGAGI. This CDR3 has 16 residues.